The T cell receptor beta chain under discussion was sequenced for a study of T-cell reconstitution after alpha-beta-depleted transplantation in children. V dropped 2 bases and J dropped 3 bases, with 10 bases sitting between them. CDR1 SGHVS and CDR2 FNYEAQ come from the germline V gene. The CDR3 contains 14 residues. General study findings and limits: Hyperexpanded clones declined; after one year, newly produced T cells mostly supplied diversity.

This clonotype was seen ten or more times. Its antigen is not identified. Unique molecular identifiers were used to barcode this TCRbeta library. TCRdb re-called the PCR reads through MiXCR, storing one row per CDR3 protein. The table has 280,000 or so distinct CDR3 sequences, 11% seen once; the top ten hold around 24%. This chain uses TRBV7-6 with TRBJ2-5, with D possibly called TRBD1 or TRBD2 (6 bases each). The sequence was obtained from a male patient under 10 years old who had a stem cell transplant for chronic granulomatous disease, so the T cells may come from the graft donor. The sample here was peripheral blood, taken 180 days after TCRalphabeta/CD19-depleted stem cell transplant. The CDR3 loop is CASSLLGGKETQYF. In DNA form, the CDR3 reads TGTGCCAGCAGCTTATTGGGGGGCAAAGAGACCCAGTACTTC.